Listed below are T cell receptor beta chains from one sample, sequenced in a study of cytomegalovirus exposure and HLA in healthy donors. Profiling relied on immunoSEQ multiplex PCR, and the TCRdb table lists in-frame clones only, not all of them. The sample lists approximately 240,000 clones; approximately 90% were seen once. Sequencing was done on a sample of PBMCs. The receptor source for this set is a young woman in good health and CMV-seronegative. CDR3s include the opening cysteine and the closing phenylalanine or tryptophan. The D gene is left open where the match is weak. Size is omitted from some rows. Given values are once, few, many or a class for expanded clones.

TGTGCCAGCAGCAAAGTCTTGTGGCAGGACAGGGAAAAACTGTTTTTT	CASSKVLWQDREKLFF	TRBJ1-4	TRBV21-1	NA	NA
TGTGCCAGCAGCCCGACGGGGATGGGGGGGGAGACCCAGTACTTC	CASSPTGMGGETQYF	TRBJ2-5	TRBV2	TRBD2	NA
TGTGCCAGCATAGCGGAGTACTCTGGAAACACCATATATTTT	CASIAEYSGNTIYF	TRBJ1-3	TRBV7-2	NA	NA
TGTGCCAGCAGCCCAACCCCGCCGGTTTGGGATACGCAGTATTTT	CASSPTPPVWDTQYF	TRBJ2-3	TRBV5-4	NA	NA
TGTGCCAGCAGCTCCGGGACTATACGCTTCGAGCAGTACTTC	CASSSGTIRFEQYF	TRBJ2-7	TRBV5-6	TRBD2	NA
TGTGCCAGCAGCCCCACAAATGCCTACAATGAGCAGTTCTTC	CASSPTNAYNEQFF	TRBJ2-1	TRBV7-3	NA	NA
TGCGCCAGCAGCTCGACCGGGACACTGGACACTGAAGCTTTCTTT	CASSSTGTLDTEAFF	TRBJ1-1	TRBV5-1	NA	NA
TGTGCCACCGGACAGGGCGTGACTGAAGCTTTCTTT	CATGQGVTEAFF	TRBJ1-1	TRBV6-1	TRBD1	NA
TGTGCCAGCAGTCAAATTTTTCCGGGCTATGGCTACACCTTC	CASSQIFPGYGYTF	TRBJ1-2	TRBV2	NA	NA
TGTGCCAGCAGCGGTGGACAGGGGGCGCGGGAGCAGTTCTTC	CASSGGQGAREQFF	TRBJ2-1	TRBV9	TRBD1	NA
TGTGCCAGCAGCTTAAACCCTAGCGGGAGGGGCAATGAGCAGTTCTTC	CASSLNPSGRGNEQFF	TRBJ2-1	TRBV7-3	TRBD2	NA
TGTGCCAGCAGTATTAGCCGCCCCTCCTACAATGAGCAGTTCTTC	CASSISRPSYNEQFF	TRBJ2-1	TRBV2	NA	NA
TGTGCCAGCTCACCTTCAGCGGGCCCAACCTACGAGCAGTACTTC	CASSPSAGPTYEQYF	TRBJ2-7	TRBV18	NA	NA
TGTGCCAGCAGCTCAACCTACTACGAGCAGTACTTC	CASSSTYYEQYF	TRBJ2-7	TRBV7-6	NA	NA
TGTGCCAGCAGTTATGACAGGGTATCTGAAGCTTTCTTT	CASSYDRVSEAFF	TRBJ1-1	TRBV6-5	TRBD1	NA
TGTGCCAGCAGCCAAAGCCGGGACAGCCGTAACAATGAGCAGTTCTTC	CASSQSRDSRNNEQFF	TRBJ2-1	TRBV7-8	TRBD1	once
TGTGCCAGCAGTTTTGACACAGGGGCAACTAATGAAAAACTGTTTTTT	CASSFDTGATNEKLFF	TRBJ1-4	TRBV6-5	TRBD1	NA
TGCGCCAGCAGCTTGGCAGGGGGCGCGGAAATCAATTCACCCCTCCACTTT	CASSLAGGAEINSPLHF	TRBJ1-6	TRBV5-1	TRBD1	NA
TGTGCCAGCAGCGGTCAGGGAAGCATCTCAGAAACTAACTATGGCTACACCTTC	CASSGQGSISETNYGYTF	TRBJ1-2	TRBV21-1	NA	NA
TGCGCCAGCAGCCCGAGACAGGGGCTTGATCAGCCCCAGCATTTT	CASSPRQGLDQPQHF	TRBJ1-5	TRBV4-1	TRBD1	NA
TGTGCCAGCAGCTCCTATTCCCGGGTCCAAGAGACCCAGTACTTC	CASSSYSRVQETQYF	TRBJ2-5	TRBV7-8	NA	NA
TGTGCCAGCAGCTACAGGGTGGATACGCAGTATTTT	CASSYRVDTQYF	TRBJ2-3	TRBV5-4	NA	NA
TGCGCCAGCAGCTTGGTCCAGCCCCCCAGCGAGCAGTACTTC	CASSLVQPPSEQYF	TRBJ2-7	TRBV5-1	NA	NA